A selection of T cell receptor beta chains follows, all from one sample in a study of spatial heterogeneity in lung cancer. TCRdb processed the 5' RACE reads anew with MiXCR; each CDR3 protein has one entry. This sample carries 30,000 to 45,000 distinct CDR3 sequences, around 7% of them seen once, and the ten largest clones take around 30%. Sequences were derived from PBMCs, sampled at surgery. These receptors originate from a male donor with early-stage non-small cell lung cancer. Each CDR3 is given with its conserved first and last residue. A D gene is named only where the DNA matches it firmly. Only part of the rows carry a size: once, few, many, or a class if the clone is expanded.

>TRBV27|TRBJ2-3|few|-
CASSLATKSTDTQYF
TGTGCCAGCAGTTTGGCCACCAAGAGCACAGATACGCAGTATTTT
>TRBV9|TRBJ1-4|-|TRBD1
CASSAGQGGDEKLFF
TGTGCCAGCAGCGCCGGACAGGGAGGGGATGAAAAACTGTTTTTT
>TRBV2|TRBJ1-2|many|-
CASSRASGVPGYTF
TGTGCCAGCAGTCGGGCCAGTGGAGTCCCTGGCTACACCTTC
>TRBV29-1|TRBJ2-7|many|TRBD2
CSVAASGSIYEQYF
TGCAGCGTTGCGGCTAGCGGATCTATCTACGAGCAGTACTTC
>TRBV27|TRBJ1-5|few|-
CASSLSQGQPQHF
TGTGCCAGCAGTTTATCGCAGGGTCAGCCCCAGCATTTT
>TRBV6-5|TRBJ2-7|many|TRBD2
CASSVLGGGASYEQYF
TGTGCCAGCAGTGTCCTGGGCGGGGGGGCCTCCTACGAGCAGTACTTC
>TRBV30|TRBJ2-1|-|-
CAWVGQVEQFF
TGTGCCTGGGTCGGACAAGTTGAGCAGTTCTTC
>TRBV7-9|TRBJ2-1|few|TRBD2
CASSVMTSGYNEQFF
TGTGCCAGCAGTGTGATGACTAGCGGCTACAATGAGCAGTTCTTC
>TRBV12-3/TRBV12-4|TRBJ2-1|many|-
CASSKEIGQFF
TGTGCCAGCAGCAAGGAAATAGGGCAGTTCTTC
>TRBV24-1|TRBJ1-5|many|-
CATSAYSNQPQHF
TGTGCCACCAGTGCATATAGCAATCAGCCCCAGCATTTT
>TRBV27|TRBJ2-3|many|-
CASSFLAEITDTQYF
TGTGCCAGCAGTTTTTTAGCGGAGATCACAGATACGCAGTATTTT
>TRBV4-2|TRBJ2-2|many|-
CASSTPDLVATGELFF
TGTGCCAGCAGCACGCCGGATCTCGTAGCCACCGGGGAGCTGTTTTTT
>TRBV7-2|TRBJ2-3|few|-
CASSTTSSTDTQYF
TGTGCCAGCAGCACGACGTCTAGCACAGATACGCAGTATTTT
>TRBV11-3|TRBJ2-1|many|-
CASSLPGDGAYNEQFF
TGTGCCAGCAGCTTACCAGGAGACGGAGCCTACAATGAGCAGTTCTTC
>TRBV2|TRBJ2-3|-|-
CASIIGGAGDTQYF
TGTGCCAGCATCATAGGGGGGGCCGGAGATACGCAGTATTTT
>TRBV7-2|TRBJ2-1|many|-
CASSLGPGDEQFF
TGTGCCAGCAGCTTAGGTCCTGGGGATGAGCAGTTCTTC
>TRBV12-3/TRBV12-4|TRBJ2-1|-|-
CASSLRRTQNEQFF
TGTGCCAGCAGTTTACGGCGGACTCAGAATGAGCAGTTCTTC
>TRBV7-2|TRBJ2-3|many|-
CASSRQDTDTQYF
TGTGCCAGCAGTCGGCAAGACACAGATACGCAGTATTTT
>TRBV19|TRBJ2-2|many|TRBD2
CASSTQGRVPVGGELFF
TGTGCCAGTAGTACCCAAGGGAGGGTCCCGGTCGGCGGGGAGCTGTTTTTT
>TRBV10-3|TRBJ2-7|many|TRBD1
CAITKFGQGSYEQYF
TGTGCCATCACCAAATTCGGACAGGGCTCCTACGAGCAGTACTTC
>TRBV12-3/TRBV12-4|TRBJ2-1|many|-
CASSLTDREQFF
TGTGCCAGCAGTTTGACAGATCGTGAGCAGTTCTTC
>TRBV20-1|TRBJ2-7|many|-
CSASIQRATYEQYF
TGCAGTGCTAGTATCCAGCGGGCGACCTACGAGCAGTACTTC
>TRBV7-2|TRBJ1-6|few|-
CASKGRTLNSPLHF
TGTGCCAGCAAAGGCCGGACCCTTAATTCACCCCTCCACTTT
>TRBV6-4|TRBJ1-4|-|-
CASSDSMGSEKLFF
TGTGCCAGCAGTGACTCGATGGGTAGTGAAAAACTGTTTTTT
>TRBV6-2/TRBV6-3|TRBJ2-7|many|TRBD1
CASTPGGTGSYEQYF
TGTGCCAGCACCCCCGGCGGGACAGGGTCCTACGAGCAGTACTTC
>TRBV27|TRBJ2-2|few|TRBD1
CASSKTGQARAGELFF
TGTGCCAGCAGCAAGACAGGACAGGCACGAGCCGGGGAGCTGTTTTTT